One and the same sample provided the 26 T cell receptor beta chains below, sequenced in a study of blood T cell repertoires in COVID-19. TCRdb's table, derived via immunoSEQ multiplex PCR, lists solely in-frame clones and lacks some. In the table there are more than 200,000 clones, around 85% of which are singletons. The specimen sequenced was peripheral blood. The source is a woman in her 40s with active or convalescent COVID-19.

This chain joins TRBV5-1 and TRBJ2-3; a weak D match, TRBD1 (5 bases). Germline lookup yields CDR1 SGHRS and CDR2 YFSETQ. The CDR3 runs to 15 residues. V dropped 2 bases and J dropped 2 bases, with 12 bases sitting between them. The DNA of the CDR3 is TGCGCCAGCAGCTTCCTGGGGCTACCCACAGATACGCAGTATTTT. Amino acid sequence: CASSFLGLPTDTQYF.

The CDR3 protein is CASKSEMWAEKLFF. The CDR3 DNA reads TGCGCCAGCAAGAGTGAGATGTGGGCTGAAAAACTGTTTTTT. V gene TRBV5-1 combines with J gene TRBJ1-4; D is uncertain. Germline CDR1 is SGHRS and CDR2 is YFSETQ. V was shortened by 6 bases and J by 7 bases, with 16 bases between the two germline ends. The CDR3 loop spans 14 amino acids.

This sequence joins TRBV6-2 or TRBV6-3 and TRBJ1-1; 10 bases agree with TRBD1. The CDR3 is made up of 18 amino acids. The trim removed 4 bases at V and 1 base at J, leaving 12 bases unmatched. CDR1 and CDR2 from the germline V gene are MNHEY and SVGEGT. The CDR3 spells CASSLRDRGGPPNTEAFF. The CDR3 DNA reads TGTGCCAGCAGTTTACGGGACAGGGGCGGGCCCCCGAACACTGAAGCTTTCTTT.

The chain recombines TRBV2 with TRBJ1-2; D is uncertain. The CDR3 runs 10 residues. Trimming took off 8 bases at V and 4 bases at J, with 5 bases between the two ends. Germline V gene lookup returns CDR1 SNHLY and CDR2 FYNNEI. CDR3 nucleotide sequence: TGTGCCAGCTCGTCCTATGGCTACACCTTC. It is translated as CASSSYGYTF.

V usage is TRBV6-1 and J usage is TRBJ1-4; D may be TRBD1 (6 bases). The CDR3 is 15 residues long. V lost 2 bases and J lost 8, with 15 bases in between. The germline V gene has CDR1 MNHNS and CDR2 SASEGT. CDR3 in amino acids: CASSEMRGIGEKLFF. The DNA for the CDR3 is TGTGCCAGCAGTGAAATGAGGGGGATCGGGGAAAAACTGTTTTTT.

The chain couples TRBV12-3 or TRBV12-4 to TRBJ1-1; no clear D gene. Trimming took 3 bases from V and 0 from J, leaving 5 bases between them. This CDR3 is 13 amino acids long. As DNA, the CDR3 is TGTGCCAGCAGTTTCGACTTGAACACTGAAGCTTTCTTT. Amino acids: CASSFDLNTEAFF.

This chain links TRBV29-1 with TRBJ1-2; tentative D call: TRBD1 (6 bases). The length of the CDR3 is 13 residues. Germline V gene sequence: CDR1 SQVTM, CDR2 ANQGSEA. V dropped 2 bases and J dropped 4 bases, with 11 bases sitting between them. This CDR3 is CSVERDRTYGYTF. The CDR3 nucleotides read TGCAGCGTTGAACGCGACAGGACCTATGGCTACACCTTC. Full variable domain (rest looked up from reference TRBV29-1 and TRBJ1-2): SAVISQKPSRDICQRGTSLTIQCQVDSQVTMMFWYRQQPGQSLTLIATANQGSEATYESGFVIDKFPISRPNLTFSTLTVSNMSPEDSSIYLCSVERDRTYGYTFGSGTRLTVV.

This chain links TRBV19 with TRBJ1-1; D is perhaps TRBD1 (6 bases). Trimming cost V 5 bases and J 0 bases, with 28 bases left between them. The CDR3 sequence is 20 residues long. CDR1 is LNHDA, CDR2 SQIVND, per germline (reference sequence). Written as DNA, the CDR3 is TGTGCCAGTAGTCAAAGGGGGGAGGCGGGGGCGAGTAGAATGAACACTGAAGCTTTCTTT. Protein: CASSQRGEAGASRMNTEAFF.

In this sample, this clone turned up once. The rearrangement uses TRBV11-3 and TRBJ1-1; no clear D gene. The V end was cut by 1 base, the J end by 7 bases, with 7 bases between. This CDR3 has 12 amino acids. In germline, CDR1 is SGHNT, CDR2 YENEEA. CDR3: CASSLGGDEAFF. In DNA form, the CDR3 reads TGTGCCAGCAGCTTAGGCGGAGATGAAGCTTTCTTT.

The chain has TRBV10-1 and TRBJ1-5; D remains unclear. CDR1 is WNHNN, CDR2 SYGVQD, per germline (reference sequence). V was shortened by 10 bases and J by 15 bases, with 19 bases between the two germline ends. CDR3 length equals 11 residues. CDR3 coding DNA: TGCGCCAACCCATTAAACCCGGTATGGCATTTT. This gives the protein CANPLNPVWHF.

On this clone itself: Given a much more abundant clone one base away, this may be a read error. Different DNA sequences within this sample yield the same CDR3. The rearrangement links TRBV27 to TRBJ2-7; D might be TRBD1 (6 bases). From germline, CDR1 is MNHEY and CDR2 SMNVEV (reference sequence). V lost 3 bases to trimming and J lost 4 bases, with 7 bases between them. The CDR3 has 12 residues. The CDR3 region is CASSFQGYEQYF. Written as DNA, the CDR3 is TGTGCCAGCAGTTTTCAGGGGTACGAGCAGTACTTC.

The V call is TRBV3-1 (or the pseudogene TRBV3-2), the J call TRBJ2-3; 10 bases agree with TRBD2. The CDR3 runs to 16 residues. CDR1 and CDR2 (germline): LGHDT, YNNKEL (reference sequence). The V and J ends lost 4 bases and 4 bases, in that order; junction bases with no gene match: 8. The CDR3 DNA is TGTGCCAGCAGCCGTCCCGGGACTAGCGCTGCAGATACGCAGTATTTT. It is translated as CASSRPGTSAADTQYF.

The CDR3 DNA sequence: TGTGCCAGCAGCTTACAGCGGTCCTTATTTGAGCAGTTCTTC. This sequence encodes CASSLQRSLFEQFF. V and J are TRBV11-2 and TRBJ2-1; D is perhaps TRBD2 (5 bases). Deletions cut 2 bases from V and 9 bases from J, with 14 bases between. The CDR3 has 14 residues. Germline V CDR1 and CDR2: SGHAT, FQNNGV.

The chain combines TRBV11-3 with TRBJ1-3; a possible D gene is TRBD1 (6 bases). The V end lost 4 bases, the J end lost 4 bases, and 11 bases lay between the germline ends. The CDR3 contains 14 residues. The V gene's germline CDR1 is SGHNT and CDR2 YENEEA. The CDR3: CASSSGEQGNTIYF. The CDR3 region has the DNA TGTGCCAGCAGCTCAGGGGAGCAGGGAAACACCATATATTTT. The full variable domain, completed using reference TRBV11-3 and TRBJ1-3, is EAGVVQSPRYKIIEKKQPVAFWCNPISGHNTLYWYLQNLGQGPELLIRYENEEAVDDSQLPKDRFSAERLKGVDSTLKIQPAELGDSAVYLCASSSGEQGNTIYFGEGSWLTVV.

This clone was counted between two and nine times. Within the sample, other DNA sequences also encode this same CDR3. The chain recombines TRBV10-3 with TRBJ2-5; D perhaps matches TRBD2 (7 bases). This CDR3 region has 14 residues. CDR1 is ENHRY, CDR2 SYGVKD, per germline. Trimming removed 3 bases at V and 1 base at J, with 9 bases between. The CDR3 loop reads CAISERGAQETQYF. CDR3 in DNA: TGTGCCATCAGTGAACGGGGGGCCCAAGAGACCCAGTACTTC.

V is TRBV7-3 and J is TRBJ2-1; TRBD1 might be the D (7 bases). This CDR3 is 15 amino acids long. Germline CDR1 is SGHTA and CDR2 is FQGTGA. The germline V and J ends were trimmed by 5 bases and 3 bases, with 14 bases remaining between them. The CDR3 bases are TGTGCCAGCAGCGTCCAGGGGGGCTTCTACAATGAGCAGTTCTTC. Residues: CASSVQGGFYNEQFF.

The V and J genes are TRBV4-1 and TRBJ1-2, with TRBD1 identical over 7 bases. This CDR3 is built from 15 residues. Germline CDR1 is MGHRA and CDR2 is YSYEKL. V was clipped by 4 bases and J by 5 bases; unmatched bases: 10. The CDR3 sequence: CASSPQGQSFYGYTF. The DNA for the CDR3 is TGCGCCAGCAGCCCACAGGGACAGAGTTTTTATGGCTACACCTTC.

The genes are TRBV7-2 and TRBJ2-1, with TRBD2 matching 9 bases. Trimming removed 1 base from V and 10 bases from J; junction bases left unmatched: 2. Germline loops: CDR1 SGHTA, CDR2 FQGNSA. This CDR3 comprises 13 residues. CDR3 in DNA: TGTGCCAGCAGCTTAGTAGCGGGGGAGGAGCAGTTCTTC. Its translation: CASSLVAGEEQFF. Full variable domain (missing parts from reference TRBV7-2 and TRBJ2-1): GAGVSQSPSNKVTEKGKDVELRCDPISGHTALYWYRQSLGQGLEFLIYFQGNSAPDKSGLPSDRFSAERTGGSVSTLTIQRTQQEDSAVYLCASSLVAGEEQFFGPGTRLTVL.

The chain combines TRBV14 with TRBJ2-1; 10 positions agree with TRBD1. Germline V CDR1 and CDR2: SGHDN, FVKESK. V trimming: 9 bases; J trimming: 4 bases; junction bases outside the gene matches: 6. This CDR3 has 14 amino acids. The CDR3 is CARRDRGLYNEQFF. CDR3 sequence (DNA): TGTGCCAGAAGGGACAGGGGACTTTACAATGAGCAGTTCTTC. The entire variable domain, with the rest obtained from reference TRBV14 and TRBJ2-1, is as follows: EAGVTQFPSHSVIEKGQTVTLRCDPISGHDNLYWYRRVMGKEIKFLLHFVKESKQDESGMPNNRFLAERTGGTYSTLKVQPAELEDSGVYFCARRDRGLYNEQFFGPGTRLTVL.

V and J are TRBV12-3 or TRBV12-4 and TRBJ1-2; D is perhaps TRBD1 (5 bases). This CDR3 spans 13 amino acids. V was cut by 3 bases and J by 4 bases, with 9 bases left in between. As DNA, the CDR3 is TGTGCCAGCAGTTTGACAGCGATCTATGGCTACACCTTC. Its translation: CASSLTAIYGYTF.

The rearrangement uses TRBV5-1 and TRBJ2-5; the match to TRBD2 covers 15 bases. V lost 3 bases, J lost 4 bases, and 1 base stayed unmatched. The CDR3 runs to 15 residues. From germline, CDR1 is SGHRS and CDR2 YFSETQ. DNA for the CDR3: TGCGCCAGCAGCTCGGGACTAGCGGGGGGAGAGACCCAGTACTTC. Translation gives CASSSGLAGGETQYF.

The V gene is TRBV10-3, the J gene TRBJ1-2; 9 positions agree with TRBD1. The V gene end was trimmed by 8 bases and the J gene end by 2 bases; junction bases not matched to a gene: 12. The CDR3 loop spans 16 amino acids. CDR1 is ENHRY, CDR2 SYGVKD, per germline. The CDR3 loop reads CAIGGVQGQGNYGYTF. Here the CDR3 DNA reads TGTGCCATCGGGGGGGTCCAGGGACAGGGAAACTATGGCTACACCTTC.

CDR3 nucleotide sequence: TGTGCCAGCAGCTTAAGCTATTTGGGGCGCACTGAAGCTTTCTTT. It codes for CASSLSYLGRTEAFF. The chain combines TRBV7-2 with TRBJ1-1; TRBD1 is a possible D gene (5 bases). The CDR3 consists of 15 residues. Germline V gene data show CDR1 as SGHTA and CDR2 as FQGNSA. V lost 2 bases and J 4 bases, leaving 14 bases between the germline ends. Supplemented by reference TRBV7-2 and TRBJ1-1, the full variable domain reads GAGVSQSPSNKVTEKGKDVELRCDPISGHTALYWYRQSLGQGLEFLIYFQGNSAPDKSGLPSDRFSAERTGGSVSTLTIQRTQQEDSAVYLCASSLSYLGRTEAFFGQGTRLTVV.

The chain couples TRBV7-2 to TRBJ2-7; 7 positions agree with TRBD2. Germline CDR1 reads SGHTA; CDR2 reads FQGNSA. This CDR3 contains 15 residues. The junction had 10 bases not matched to a gene; V was cut back by 5 bases and J by 3 bases. This CDR3 reads CASSPHAGTIYEQYF. As DNA, the CDR3 is TGTGCCAGCAGCCCCCACGCTGGGACTATCTACGAGCAGTACTTC.

This sequence joins TRBV5-1 and TRBJ1-5, with D tentatively TRBD1 (5 bases). CDR3 length equals 15 residues. Trimming shortened V by 0 bases and J by 7 bases, and 14 bases separated the two germline ends. Germline V gene lookup returns CDR1 SGHRS and CDR2 YFSETQ. The CDR3 nucleotides are TGCGCCAGCAGCTTGGAAGGGGAAGTGGGCCAGCCCCAGCATTTT. Protein product: CASSLEGEVGQPQHF.

This rearrangement joins TRBV5-1 to TRBJ1-6, with 9 bases fitting TRBD1. Germline V gene lookup returns CDR1 SGHRS and CDR2 YFSETQ. V lost 4 bases, J lost 10 bases, and 6 bases stayed unmatched. The CDR3 is 14 amino acids. The CDR3 DNA is TGCGCCAGCAGCCCTCAGGACAGGGGATCACCCCTCCACTTT. Amino acid sequence: CASSPQDRGSPLHF.